The present TCR beta chain was sequenced within a study of blood T cell repertoires in COVID-19 (dated by TCRdb to the early 2020s). About the study as a whole: Collaborator samples came from the United States, Italy and Spain and covered acute and convalescent phases of COVID-19. HLA class I and class II types, where available, came from metadata supplied by the sample provider rather than from assay-based typing. Sample metadata almost always included a de-identified subject ID, COVID-19 status, age in years and sex. The prospective study material was composed of cDNA or gDNA derived from T cells, B-cell-depleted T cells, or PBMCs. Deeply sampled blood TCRbeta repertoires from subjects exposed to, actively infected with, or recovered from COVID-19 were included in the dataset. The repertoires were released in a freely available public database meant as a resource for research on the immune response to SARS-CoV-2. The samples were drawn from two sources: the first 160 participants of the ongoing ImmuneRACE study, and 950 to 1,500 subjects contributed by 6 global collaborators. General findings and caveats noted by the study authors: How much clinical and demographic metadata was included differed by source and by participant, and the metadata was provided uncurated.

Details on this clone: Which antigen it targets is not known. The input lacks base qualities; no much larger clone sits a single base away. Distinct nucleotide sequences in the sample also encode this CDR3.

The V end loses 2 bases and the J end loses 4 bases, and a stretch of 9 bases separates them. The germline V gene supplies CDR1 SGDLS and CDR2 YYNGEE. From the cysteine through the phenylalanine, the CDR3 covers 14 amino acids. Here the CDR3 DNA is all that survives: 42 bases in frame from base 1. One collaborating source in Seattle enrolled patients while the patients were actively infected and followed the patients over time throughout the course of disease. Collaborating institutions collected whole blood in K2EDTA tubes following their own protocols. Collaborator samples were shipped for TCRbeta analysis as frozen whole blood, isolated PBMCs, or DNA extracted from either sample type. The immunoSEQ Assay, a bias-controlled multiplex PCR, was used to amplify TCRbeta CDR3 regions from genomic DNA. On the authors' methods: Within the assay, amplification of reference gene primers was used to estimate how many nucleated cells each sample contained. To quantify the absolute abundance of each unique TCRbeta CDR3 rearrangement, sequence reads were collapsed and filtered. For each sample, productive Simpson clonality was calculated as the square root of Simpson's diversity index across productive rearrangements. TCRdb took over this immuneACCESS table, retaining in-frame rearrangements with V and J assigned. Such tables are incomplete; in checked studies, under half of the missing clones stem from an unresolved V gene, and the remainder is unexplained. V and J calls plus clone size are reproduced from that table; the DNA served to infer D and trimming. The sample table records 170,000 or so clones; more than 75% of these occur just once. 0.55% to 0.6% of the sample is held by the ten biggest clonotypes.

The clonotype comes from a man aged 55 to 70 with COVID-19, enrolled during active disease. The sequence links TRBV9 to TRBJ1-4; confidence is insufficient to name the D gene. What was sequenced was peripheral blood. The sequenced DNA is TGTGCCAGCAGCGTTTCTGGCAGTAATGAAAAACTGTTTTTT. It specifies CASSVSGSNEKLFF.